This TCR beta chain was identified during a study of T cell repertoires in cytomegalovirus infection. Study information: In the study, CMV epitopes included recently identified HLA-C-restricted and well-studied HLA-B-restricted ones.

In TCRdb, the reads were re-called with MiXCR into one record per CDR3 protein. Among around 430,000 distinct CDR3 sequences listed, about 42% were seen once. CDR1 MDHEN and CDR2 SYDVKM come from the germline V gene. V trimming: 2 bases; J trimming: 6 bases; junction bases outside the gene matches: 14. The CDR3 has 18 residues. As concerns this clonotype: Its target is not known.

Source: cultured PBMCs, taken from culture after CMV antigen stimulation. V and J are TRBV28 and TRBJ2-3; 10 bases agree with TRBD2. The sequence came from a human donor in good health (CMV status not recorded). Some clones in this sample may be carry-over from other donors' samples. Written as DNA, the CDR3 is TGTGCCAGCAGTTTACGGCTAGCGGGGGTTTCCCTGCGCGATACGCAGTATTTT. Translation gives CASSLRLAGVSLRDTQYF.